This T cell receptor (beta chain) was identified during a study of cytomegalovirus exposure and HLA in healthy donors. Notes on the study in general: Based on reports, TCR beta sequences accurately predicted HLA-A and HLA-B alleles for most subjects. Common viral pathogens seemed to be connected with several of the most significant clusters, according to a later analysis. The authors listed 150 to 200 TCR beta chains as cytomegalovirus-associated. The productive fraction for most TCR beta V segments was about 90% or about 30% in an earlier analysis.

The germline V gene has CDR1 SGDLS and CDR2 YYNGEE. This CDR3 spans 18 amino acids. Germline trimming cut 7 bases from V and 4 bases from J; bases unmatched to any gene: 16. With regard to this clone: Its antigen is currently unknown.

Vbeta (60) and Jbeta (13) primers were used in the PCR. The data were produced by immunoSEQ multiplex PCR, yet TCRdb's version contains in-frame clones alone and is incomplete. The table shows some 200,000 clones, with roughly four fifths occurring only once. This clonotype was obtained from a boy aged 2 to 10 in good health and CMV-seronegative. The specimen was PBMCs. The chain uses TRBV9 and TRBJ2-3; 12 nucleotides agree with TRBD2. The CDR3 DNA reads TGTGCCAGCGGGGGGCGGGCACTGGGACTAGCGGGCGCAGATACGCAGTATTTT. It is translated as CASGGRALGLAGADTQYF. The full variable domain, completed using reference TRBV9 and TRBJ2-3, is DSGVTQTPKHLITATGQRVTLRCSPRSGDLSVYWYQQSLDQGLQFLIQYYNGEERAKGNILERFSAQQFPDLHSELNLSSLELGDSALYFCASGGRALGLAGADTQYFGPGTRLTVL.